The 9 T cell receptor beta chains reported below all come from one sample, sequenced in a study of blood T cell repertoires in COVID-19. TCRdb keeps only in-frame clones here, not all; method: immunoSEQ multiplex PCR. The sample comprises tens of thousands of clones, more than 75% of which are singletons, and around 7% rests with the top ten. The sequencing sample was made of peripheral blood. These receptors were obtained from an older man with acute or convalescent COVID-19.

The J gene is TRBJ1-1, the V gene TRBV5-1; tentatively, D is TRBD1 (6 bases). Trimming stripped 5 bases from V and 2 bases from J, with 13 bases between. CDR1 and CDR2 from the germline V gene are SGHRS and YFSETQ. The CDR3 extends over 14 amino acids. In DNA, the CDR3 is TGCGCCAGCAGGAAGGACAGTCTTAACACTGAAGCTTTCTTT. Residues: CASRKDSLNTEAFF.

The rearrangement uses TRBV7-3 and TRBJ2-1; D may be TRBD2 (6 bases). This CDR3 comprises 15 residues. The germline V and J ends were trimmed by 1 base and 8 bases, with 15 bases remaining between them. The V gene's germline CDR1 is SGHTA and CDR2 FQGTGA. The CDR3 nucleotides read TGTGCCAGCAGCTTAAGCGCGGGAAGGTGGGATGAGCAGTTCTTC. Translation: CASSLSAGRWDEQFF.

V usage is TRBV27 and J usage is TRBJ1-1; D perhaps matches TRBD1 (5 bases). The V end lost 4 bases, the J end lost 1 base, and 10 bases lay between the germline ends. The CDR3 is 14 residues long. CDR1 and CDR2 from the germline V gene are MNHEY and SMNVEV (reference sequence). CDR3 sequence (DNA): TGTGCCAGCAGTTCGACAGATACGAACACTGAAGCTTTCTTT. It yields the protein CASSSTDTNTEAFF.

The chain uses TRBV5-4 and TRBJ1-1; D ambiguous. The V end lost 7 bases, the J end lost 1 base, and 11 bases lay between the germline ends. Germline values: CDR1 SGHNT, CDR2 YYREEE (reference sequence). The CDR3 has 13 residues. This chain's CDR3 is CASFRNQNTEAFF. As DNA, the CDR3 is TGTGCCAGCTTCAGAAACCAGAACACTGAAGCTTTCTTT.

Many counts were recorded for this clone. The J gene is TRBJ1-4, the V gene TRBV2; 8 bases align to TRBD1. Germline loops: CDR1 SNHLY, CDR2 FYNNEI. V gave up 6 bases and J gave up 8 bases; unmatched junction bases: 5. The CDR3 loop spans 13 amino acids. CDR3 sequence reads: CASRGRGQEKLFF. CDR3 sequence (DNA): TGTGCCAGCAGAGGCAGGGGGCAGGAAAAACTGTTTTTT.

The chain uses TRBV6-5 and TRBJ1-1; a weak D match, TRBD1 (5 bases). Trimming stripped 6 bases from V and 0 bases from J, with 14 bases between. The CDR3 is 15 amino acids. Looked up from germline, CDR1 is MNHEY and CDR2 is SVGAGI. The CDR3, as DNA: TGTGCCAGCAGCCCCTACGGGGGAGTGAACACTGAAGCTTTCTTT. The encoded protein is CASSPYGGVNTEAFF.

The CDR3 is CASSQVQATQYF. The CDR3 DNA reads TGTGCCAGCAGCCAAGTACAGGCCACGCAGTATTTT. The V and J genes are TRBV3-1 (or the pseudogene TRBV3-2) and TRBJ2-3; perhaps TRBD1 as D (5 bases). Germline V CDR1 and CDR2: LGHDT, YNNKEL (reference sequence). There are 12 residues in the CDR3. V shed 1 base and J shed 9 bases, with 8 bases lying between them.

The J gene is TRBJ2-1, the V gene TRBV19; 11 nucleotides agree with TRBD2. The CDR3 is made up of 15 amino acids. V shed 3 bases and J 8 bases; nucleotides not matched to a gene: 6. CDR1 LNHDA and CDR2 SQIVND come from the germline V gene (reference sequence). The CDR3: CASSIVLAGGHEQFF. The CDR3 DNA sequence: TGTGCCAGTAGTATCGTCCTAGCGGGGGGTCATGAGCAGTTCTTC.

Regarding this clone: In the same sample, other DNA sequences code for this CDR3. This rearrangement joins TRBV2 to TRBJ1-1; TRBD1 matches 7 bases. The CDR3 is made up of 13 amino acids. V gave up 4 bases and J gave up 1 base; unmatched junction bases: 0. In germline, CDR1 is SNHLY, CDR2 FYNNEI. The CDR3 bases are TGTGCCAGCAGTGGACAGGGGAACACTGAAGCTTTCTTT. This codes for CASSGQGNTEAFF.